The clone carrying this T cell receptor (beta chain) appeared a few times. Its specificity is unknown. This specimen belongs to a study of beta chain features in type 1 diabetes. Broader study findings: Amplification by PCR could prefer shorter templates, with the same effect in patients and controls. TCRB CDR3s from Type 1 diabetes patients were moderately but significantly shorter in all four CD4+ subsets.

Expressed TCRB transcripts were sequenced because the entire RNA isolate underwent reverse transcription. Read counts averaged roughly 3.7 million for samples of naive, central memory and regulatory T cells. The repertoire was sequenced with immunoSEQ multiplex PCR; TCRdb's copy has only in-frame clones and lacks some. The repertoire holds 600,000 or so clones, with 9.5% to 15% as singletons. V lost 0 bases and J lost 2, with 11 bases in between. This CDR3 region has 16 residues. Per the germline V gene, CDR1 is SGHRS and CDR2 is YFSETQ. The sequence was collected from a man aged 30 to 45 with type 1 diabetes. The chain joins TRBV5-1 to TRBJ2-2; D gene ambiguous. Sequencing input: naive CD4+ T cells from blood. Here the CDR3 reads CASSLDRSRNTGELFF. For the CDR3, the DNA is TGCGCCAGCAGCTTGGACAGAAGCCGTAACACCGGGGAGCTGTTTTTT.